The sequence of this T cell receptor (beta chain) was determined in a study of shared clonotypes between healthy human individuals. The germline gives CDR1 MNHEY, CDR2 SMNVEV (reference sequence). There are 16 residues in the CDR3. V was cut by 6 bases and J by 0 bases, with 15 bases left in between. Assay used: immunoSEQ multiplex PCR; TCRdb lists only in-frame clones, some missing. The table lists 2 million or so clones, around 95% of them singletons. Donation came from healthy HIV-negative adults that had no recent acute infections or vaccinations. The receptor's source is a man in his late teens or twenties in good health. V is TRBV27 and J is TRBJ1-5; a weak D match, TRBD1 (6 bases). The sample consisted of naive CD4+ T cells sorted from blood. Subset described: CD45RA+ positively selected. CDR3 in DNA: TGTGCCAGCAGACCAGGGGATGTATATAGCAATCAGCCCCAGCATTTT. Its translation: CASRPGDVYSNQPQHF.